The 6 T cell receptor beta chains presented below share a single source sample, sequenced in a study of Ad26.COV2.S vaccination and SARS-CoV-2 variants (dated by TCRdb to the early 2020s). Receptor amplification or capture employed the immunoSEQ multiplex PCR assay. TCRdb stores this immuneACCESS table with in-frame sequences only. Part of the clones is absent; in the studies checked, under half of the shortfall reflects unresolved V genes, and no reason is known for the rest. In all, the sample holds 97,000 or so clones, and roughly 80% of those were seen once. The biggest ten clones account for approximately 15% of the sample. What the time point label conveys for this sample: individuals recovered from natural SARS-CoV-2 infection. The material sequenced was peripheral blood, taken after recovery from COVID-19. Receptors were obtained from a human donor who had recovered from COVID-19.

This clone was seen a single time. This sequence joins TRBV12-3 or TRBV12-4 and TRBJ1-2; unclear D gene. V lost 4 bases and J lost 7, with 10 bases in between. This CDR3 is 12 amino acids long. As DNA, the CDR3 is TGTGCCAGCAGTTATGGCGGAGGTGGCTACACCTTC. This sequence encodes CASSYGGGGYTF.

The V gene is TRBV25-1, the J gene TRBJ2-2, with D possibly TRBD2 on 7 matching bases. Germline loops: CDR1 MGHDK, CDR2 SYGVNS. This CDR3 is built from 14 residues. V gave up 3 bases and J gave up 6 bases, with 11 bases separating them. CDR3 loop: CASSDGGLAGELFF. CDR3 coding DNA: TGTGCCAGCAGTGACGGGGGGCTCGCCGGGGAGCTGTTTTTT.

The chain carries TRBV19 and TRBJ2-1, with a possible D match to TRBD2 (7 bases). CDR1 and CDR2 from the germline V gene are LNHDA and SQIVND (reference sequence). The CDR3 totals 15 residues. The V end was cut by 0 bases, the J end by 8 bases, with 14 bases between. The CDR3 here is CASSIERGLGDEQFF. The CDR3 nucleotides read TGTGCCAGTAGTATAGAGCGGGGGCTGGGGGATGAGCAGTTCTTC.

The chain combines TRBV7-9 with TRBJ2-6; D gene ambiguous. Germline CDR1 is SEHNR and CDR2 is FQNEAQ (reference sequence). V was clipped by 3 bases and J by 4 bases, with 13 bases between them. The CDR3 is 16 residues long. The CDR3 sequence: CASSFRSGQGANVLTF. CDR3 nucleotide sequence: TGTGCCAGCAGCTTTAGGTCGGGTCAGGGGGCCAACGTCCTGACTTTC.

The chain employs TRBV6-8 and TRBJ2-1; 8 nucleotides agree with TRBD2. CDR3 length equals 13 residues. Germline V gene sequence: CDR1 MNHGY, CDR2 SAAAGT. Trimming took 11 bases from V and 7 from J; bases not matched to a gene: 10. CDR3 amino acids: CARERLAYNEQFF. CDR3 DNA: TGTGCCCGAGAGCGACTAGCGTATAATGAGCAGTTCTTC.

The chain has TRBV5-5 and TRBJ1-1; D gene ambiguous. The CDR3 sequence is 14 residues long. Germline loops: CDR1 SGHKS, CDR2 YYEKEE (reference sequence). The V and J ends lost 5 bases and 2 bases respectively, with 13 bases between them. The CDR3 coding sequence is TGTGCCAGCAGACCCCAGGAGCATAACACTGAAGCTTTCTTT. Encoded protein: CASRPQEHNTEAFF. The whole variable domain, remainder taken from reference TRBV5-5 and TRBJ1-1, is DAGVTQSPTHLIKTRGQQVTLRCSPISGHKSVSWYQQVLGQGPQFIFQYYEKEERGRGNFPDRFSARQFPNYSSELNVNALLLGDSALYLCASRPQEHNTEAFFGQGTRLTVV.